The sequence of this T cell receptor (beta chain) was determined in a study of vaccination and CD4 T cells after COVID-19. Study as a whole: Six males and four females constituted the convalescent cohort, two of whom were Hispanic.

Scientists ran DNA taken from cultured CD4+ T cells through the Oncomine TCR Beta short-read assay for sequencing. The source of extracted genomic DNA was cultured CD4+ T cells. One entry per CDR3 protein results from TCRdb running MiXCR on the PCR reads. The top ten clones hold about 14% of a sample with tens of thousands of distinct CDR3 sequences, about 41% of them seen once. The CDR3 runs to 14 residues. Germline values: CDR1 LGHNA, CDR2 YSLEER. V gave up 4 bases and J gave up 2 bases, with 10 bases separating them. Concerning this clonotype: Its antigen is as yet unknown.

The treatment denotes: approximately nine-day PBMC culture with coronavirus spike peptide pools or control peptides (ViraFEST assay). Fewer than 2.5 million PBMCs went into each well for culture with roughly 10 IU/ml IL-2 and 10 ug/ml peptide pools. The chain carries TRBV4-3 and TRBJ2-3, with D uncertain. This TCR came from a human donor who had recovered from COVID-19. Input material: CD4+ T cells from blood, cultured in vitro. CDR3 region: CASSRLEATDTQYF. CDR3 nucleotide sequence: TGCGCCAGCAGCCGTCTGGAAGCCACAGATACGCAGTATTTT.